A single T cell receptor beta chain is shown here with its context. As yet, its antigen is unknown. Germline assignment: CDR1 SGHAT and CDR2 FQNNGV. The CDR3 consists of 16 residues. The libraries of TRB cDNA were constructed through 5' RACE using UMI labels. One entry per CDR3 protein, without DNA, is what TCRdb gives after re-calling the 5' RACE reads. The sample has roughly 99,000 distinct CDR3 sequences. This record comes from a study of CXCR3-negative and CXCR3-positive naive CD8 T cells. Whole-study findings and limits: Both naive subsets, CXCR3-negative and CXCR3-positive, displayed similar TRBV-TRBJ usage, unlike memory cells. TRB CDR3 hydrophobicity was greater in CXCR3-positive naive cells than in CXCR3-negative naive cells. Naive subsets were similarly diverse, while memory CD8+ repertoires were much less diverse.

The receptor comes from a human donor in good health. Some clones in this sample may be carry-over from other donors' samples. The sequenced sample consisted of naive CXCR3+ CD8+ T cells from blood. Subset in this sample: CD45RO-CCR7+CD27+CD95- naive CD8+ T cells expressing CXCR3 (TNR3+). This chain links TRBV11-2 with TRBJ2-3; TCRdb's D gene call, TRBD2, goes unchecked for lack of DNA. The CDR3 sequence: CASSLLAGGSGDTQYF.